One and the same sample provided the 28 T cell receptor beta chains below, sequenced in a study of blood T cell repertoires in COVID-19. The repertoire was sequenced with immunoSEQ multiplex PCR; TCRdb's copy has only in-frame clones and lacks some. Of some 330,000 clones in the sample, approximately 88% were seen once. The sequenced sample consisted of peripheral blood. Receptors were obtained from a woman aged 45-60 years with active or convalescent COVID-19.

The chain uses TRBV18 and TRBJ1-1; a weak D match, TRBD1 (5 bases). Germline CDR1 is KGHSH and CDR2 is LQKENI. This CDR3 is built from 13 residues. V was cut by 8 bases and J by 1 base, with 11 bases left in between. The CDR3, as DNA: TGTGCCAGCGCGATCCAGGGGAACACTGAAGCTTTCTTT. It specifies CASAIQGNTEAFF.

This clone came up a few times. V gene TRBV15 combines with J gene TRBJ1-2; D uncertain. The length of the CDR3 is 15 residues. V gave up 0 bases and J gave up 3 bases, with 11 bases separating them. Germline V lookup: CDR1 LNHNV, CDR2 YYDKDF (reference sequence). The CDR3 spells CATSREAEGDYGYTF. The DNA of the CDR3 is TGTGCCACCAGCAGAGAAGCGGAGGGAGACTATGGCTACACCTTC. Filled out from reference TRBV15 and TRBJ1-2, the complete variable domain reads DAMVIQNPRYQVTQFGKPVTLSCSQTLNHNVMYWYQQKSSQAPKLLFHYYDKDFNNEADTPDNFQSRRPNTSFCFLDIRSPGLGDTAMYLCATSREAEGDYGYTFGSGTRLTVV.

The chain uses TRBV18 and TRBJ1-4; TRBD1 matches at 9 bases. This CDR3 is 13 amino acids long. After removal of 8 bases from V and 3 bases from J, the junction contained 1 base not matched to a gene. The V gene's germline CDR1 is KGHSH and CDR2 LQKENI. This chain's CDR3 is CASRQGANEKLFF. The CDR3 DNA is TGTGCCAGCCGACAGGGGGCTAATGAAAAACTGTTTTTT.

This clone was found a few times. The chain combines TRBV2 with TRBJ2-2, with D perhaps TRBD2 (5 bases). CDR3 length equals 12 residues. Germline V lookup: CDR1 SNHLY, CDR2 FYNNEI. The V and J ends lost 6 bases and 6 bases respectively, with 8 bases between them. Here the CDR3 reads CASREDAGELFF. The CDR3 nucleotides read TGTGCCAGCAGGGAGGACGCCGGGGAGCTGTTTTTT.

In DNA form, the CDR3 reads TGTGCCAGCAAGGGACAGCTACAAGAGACCCAGTACTTC. This sequence encodes CASKGQLQETQYF. The chain joins TRBV28 to TRBJ2-5; TRBD1 matches 7 bases. V shed 7 bases and J 2 bases; nucleotides not matched to a gene: 4. This CDR3 comprises 13 residues. Germline assignment: CDR1 MDHEN and CDR2 SYDVKM.

The CDR3 region is CASRDRGPLNEAFF. CDR3 sequence (DNA): TGTGCCAGCAGGGACAGGGGGCCCTTAAATGAAGCTTTCTTT. The chain links TRBV6-5 to TRBJ1-1; 11 bases match TRBD1. Germline V gives CDR1 MNHEY, CDR2 SVGAGI. V was pared by 6 bases and J by 7 bases, with 7 bases of the junction left unmatched. The CDR3 runs to 14 residues.

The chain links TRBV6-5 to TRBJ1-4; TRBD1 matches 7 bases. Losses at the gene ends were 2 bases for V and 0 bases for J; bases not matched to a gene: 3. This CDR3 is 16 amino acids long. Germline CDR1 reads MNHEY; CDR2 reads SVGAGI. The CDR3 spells CASSYRTGATNEKLFF. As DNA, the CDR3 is TGTGCCAGCAGTTACCGGACAGGTGCAACTAATGAAAAACTGTTTTTT.

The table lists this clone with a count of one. The CDR3 DNA is TGTGCCAGCAGTCTCACCCACAGGGCTAACTATGGCTACACCTTC. It is translated as CASSLTHRANYGYTF. The chain uses TRBV27 and TRBJ1-2; maybe TRBD1 (6 bases). The germline gives CDR1 MNHEY, CDR2 SMNVEV (reference sequence). Trimming pared 5 bases from V and 0 bases from J, leaving 13 bases between. The CDR3 spans 15 residues.

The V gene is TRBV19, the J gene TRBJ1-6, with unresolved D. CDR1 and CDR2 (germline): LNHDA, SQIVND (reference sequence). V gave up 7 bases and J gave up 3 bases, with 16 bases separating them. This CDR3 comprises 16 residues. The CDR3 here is CASTPASLSYNSPLHF. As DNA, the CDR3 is TGTGCCAGTACCCCCGCCTCTCTAAGCTATAATTCACCCCTCCACTTT.

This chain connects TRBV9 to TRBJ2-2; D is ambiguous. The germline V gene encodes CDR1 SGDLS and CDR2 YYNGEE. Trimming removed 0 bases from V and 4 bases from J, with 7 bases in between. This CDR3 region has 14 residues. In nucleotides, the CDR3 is TGTGCCAGCAGCGTAGGTACGGGCACCGGGGAGCTGTTTTTT. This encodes CASSVGTGTGELFF.

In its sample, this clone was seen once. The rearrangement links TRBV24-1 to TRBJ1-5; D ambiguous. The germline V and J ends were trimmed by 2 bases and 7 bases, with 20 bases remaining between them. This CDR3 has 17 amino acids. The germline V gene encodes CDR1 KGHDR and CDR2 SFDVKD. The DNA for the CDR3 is TGTGCCACCAGTGATTCCTCCTTCGCAACAGTTGGACAGCCCCAGCATTTT. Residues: CATSDSSFATVGQPQHF.

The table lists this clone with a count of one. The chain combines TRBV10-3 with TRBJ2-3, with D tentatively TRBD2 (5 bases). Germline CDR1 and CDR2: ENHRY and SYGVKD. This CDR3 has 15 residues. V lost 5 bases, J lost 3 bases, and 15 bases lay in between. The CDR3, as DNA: TGTGCCATCAGTAGCGGCCTAAGAGGTACAGATACGCAGTATTTT. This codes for CAISSGLRGTDTQYF.

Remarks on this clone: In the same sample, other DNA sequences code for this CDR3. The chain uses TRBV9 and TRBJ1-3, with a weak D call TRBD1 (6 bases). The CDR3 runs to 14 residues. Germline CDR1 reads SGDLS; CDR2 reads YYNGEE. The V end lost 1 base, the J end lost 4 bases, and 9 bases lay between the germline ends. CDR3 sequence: CASSVTGTGNTIYF. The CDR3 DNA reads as TGTGCCAGCAGCGTAACAGGGACGGGAAACACCATATATTTT.

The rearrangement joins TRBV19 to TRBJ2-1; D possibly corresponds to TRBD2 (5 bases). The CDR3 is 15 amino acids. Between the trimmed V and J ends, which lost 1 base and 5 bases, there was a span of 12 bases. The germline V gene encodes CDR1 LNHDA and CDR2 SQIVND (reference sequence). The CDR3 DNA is TGTGCCAGTAGTATAGTAAGAGGCGGGCACAATGAGCAGTTCTTC. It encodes CASSIVRGGHNEQFF. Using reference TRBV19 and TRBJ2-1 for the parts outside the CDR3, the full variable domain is DGGITQSPKYLFRKEGQNVTLSCEQNLNHDAMYWYRQDPGQGLRLIYYSQIVNDFQKGDIAEGYSVSREKKESFPLTVTSAQKNPTAFYLCASSIVRGGHNEQFFGPGTRLTVL.

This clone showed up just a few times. CDR3 DNA sequence: TGTGCCAGCAGTTTAATGCAACGGAGGGGCTACACCTTC. The encoded protein is CASSLMQRRGYTF. The chain combines TRBV28 with TRBJ1-2; D gene unclear. The CDR3 is 13 amino acids. With 2 bases removed from V and 8 bases from J, the gap between germline ends came to 12 bases. Germline lookup yields CDR1 MDHEN and CDR2 SYDVKM.

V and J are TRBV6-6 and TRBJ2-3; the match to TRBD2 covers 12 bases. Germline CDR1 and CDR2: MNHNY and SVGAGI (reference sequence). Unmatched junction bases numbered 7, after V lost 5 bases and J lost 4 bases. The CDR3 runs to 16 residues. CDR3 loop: CASSRRLAGASDTQYF. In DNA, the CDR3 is TGTGCCAGCAGTCGAAGACTAGCGGGAGCATCAGATACGCAGTATTTT.

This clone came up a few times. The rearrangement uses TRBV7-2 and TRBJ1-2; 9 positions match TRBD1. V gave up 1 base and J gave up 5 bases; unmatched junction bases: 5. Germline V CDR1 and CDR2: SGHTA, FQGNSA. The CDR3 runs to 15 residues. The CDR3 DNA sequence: TGTGCCAGCAGCTTAGGGGGACAGGGTCGGTATGGCTACACCTTC. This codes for CASSLGGQGRYGYTF.

CDR3 in amino acids: CASSPRRNTEAFF. The CDR3 region has the DNA TGTGCCAGCAGTCCTCGGAGAAACACTGAAGCTTTCTTT. The chain has TRBV6-5 and TRBJ1-1; D unclear. The CDR3 totals 13 residues. CDR1 is MNHEY and CDR2 is SVGAGI in the germline V gene. Trimming took 5 bases from V and 2 from J, leaving 9 bases between them.

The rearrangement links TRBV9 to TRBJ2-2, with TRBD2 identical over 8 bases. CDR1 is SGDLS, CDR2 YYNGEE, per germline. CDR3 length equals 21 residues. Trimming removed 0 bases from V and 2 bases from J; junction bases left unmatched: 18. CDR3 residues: CASSVAWGTSIGQGNTGELFF. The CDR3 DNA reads TGTGCCAGCAGCGTAGCGTGGGGGACTAGTATAGGCCAGGGCAACACCGGGGAGCTGTTTTTT.

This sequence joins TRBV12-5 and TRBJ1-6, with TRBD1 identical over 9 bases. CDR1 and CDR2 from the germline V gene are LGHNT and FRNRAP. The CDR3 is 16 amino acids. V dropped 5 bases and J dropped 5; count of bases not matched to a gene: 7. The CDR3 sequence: CASGKDRGLDNSPLHF. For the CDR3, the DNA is TGTGCTAGTGGTAAGGACAGGGGTTTAGATAATTCACCCCTCCACTTT.

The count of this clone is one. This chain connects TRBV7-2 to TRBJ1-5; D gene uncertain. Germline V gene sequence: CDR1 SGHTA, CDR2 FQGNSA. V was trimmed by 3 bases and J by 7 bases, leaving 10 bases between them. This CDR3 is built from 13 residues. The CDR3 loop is CASSLVRGQPQHF. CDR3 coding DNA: TGTGCCAGCAGCTTGGTCAGAGGCCAGCCCCAGCATTTT.

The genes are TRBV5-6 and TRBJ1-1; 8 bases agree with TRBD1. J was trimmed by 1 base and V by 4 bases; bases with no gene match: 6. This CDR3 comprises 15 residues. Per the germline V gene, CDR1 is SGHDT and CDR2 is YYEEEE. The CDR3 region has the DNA TGTGCCAGCAGCCCGCCGGGACAGGAGAACACTGAAGCTTTCTTT. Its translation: CASSPPGQENTEAFF.

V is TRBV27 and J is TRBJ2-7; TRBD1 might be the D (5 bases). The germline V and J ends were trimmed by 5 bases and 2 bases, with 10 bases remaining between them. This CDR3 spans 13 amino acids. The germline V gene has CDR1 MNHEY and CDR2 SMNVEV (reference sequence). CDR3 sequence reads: CASSPPGTYEQYF. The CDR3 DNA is TGTGCCAGCAGTCCCCCAGGGACCTACGAGCAGTACTTC.

The DNA of the CDR3 is TGTGCCAGCAGCTTAGGAGCTAGCGGGAGCGATACGCAGTATTTT. Residues: CASSLGASGSDTQYF. The chain combines TRBV7-2 with TRBJ2-3; TRBD2 aligns across 10 bases. This CDR3 has 15 amino acids. The V and J ends lost 1 base and 6 bases, in that order; junction bases with no gene match: 4. Per the germline V gene, CDR1 is SGHTA and CDR2 is FQGNSA.

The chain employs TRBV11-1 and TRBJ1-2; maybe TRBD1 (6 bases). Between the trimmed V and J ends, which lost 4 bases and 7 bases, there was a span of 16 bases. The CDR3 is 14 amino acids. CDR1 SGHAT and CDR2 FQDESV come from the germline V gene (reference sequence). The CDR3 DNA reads TGTGCCAGCAGCTCCATAGAACAGGGACCTGGCTACACCTTC. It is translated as CASSSIEQGPGYTF.

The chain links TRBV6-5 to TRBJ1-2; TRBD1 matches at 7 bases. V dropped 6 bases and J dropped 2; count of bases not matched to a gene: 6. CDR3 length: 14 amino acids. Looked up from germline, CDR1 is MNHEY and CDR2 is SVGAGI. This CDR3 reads CASREGAINYGYTF. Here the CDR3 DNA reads TGTGCCAGCAGGGAGGGGGCGATCAACTATGGCTACACCTTC.

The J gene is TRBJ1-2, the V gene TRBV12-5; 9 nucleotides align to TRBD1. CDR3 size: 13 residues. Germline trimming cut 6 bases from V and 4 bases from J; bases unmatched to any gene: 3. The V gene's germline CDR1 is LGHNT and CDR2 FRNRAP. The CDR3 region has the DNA TGTGCTAGTGGCAAGGGACAGGGCTATGGCTACACCTTC. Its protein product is CASGKGQGYGYTF.

The CDR3 is CASSLGAGTGELFF. CDR3 sequence (DNA): TGTGCCAGCAGTTTAGGGGCAGGAACCGGGGAGCTGTTTTTT. This sequence joins TRBV6-5 and TRBJ2-2; D is perhaps TRBD1 (5 bases). The CDR3 extends over 14 amino acids. Germline V gene lookup returns CDR1 MNHEY and CDR2 SVGAGI. Trimming took off 4 bases at V and 5 bases at J, with 11 bases between the two ends.